Below are 7 T cell receptor beta chains sequenced from a single sample in a study of blood T cell repertoires in COVID-19. TCRdb's table, derived via immunoSEQ multiplex PCR, lists solely in-frame clones and lacks some. The sample contains 68,000 or so clones, around 87% of which appear only once. Sequencing was done on a sample of peripheral blood. These TCRs come from a man over 45 with active COVID-19.

The V and J genes are TRBV6-5 and TRBJ2-3, with a possible D match to TRBD1 (5 bases). V lost 7 bases and J lost 1, with 12 bases in between. The CDR3 sequence is 14 residues long. CDR1 is MNHEY and CDR2 is SVGAGI in the germline V gene. DNA for the CDR3: TGTGCCAGCATCCCAGTACAGGGCACAGATACGCAGTATTTT. It codes for CASIPVQGTDTQYF.

In DNA, the CDR3 is TGTGCCAGCAGTTTGAGGTCCAATCAGCCCCAGCATTTT. It codes for CASSLRSNQPQHF. The chain uses TRBV12-3 or TRBV12-4 and TRBJ1-5, with D uncertain. This CDR3 has 13 amino acids. Trimming shortened V by 3 bases and J by 3 bases, and 6 bases separated the two germline ends.

This sequence joins TRBV13 and TRBJ1-2; D is possibly TRBD1 (6 bases). V gave up 5 bases and J gave up 8 bases, with 15 bases separating them. Germline values: CDR1 PRHDT, CDR2 FYEKMQ (reference sequence). The CDR3 spans 13 residues. This chain's CDR3 is CASSLRGGRGYTF. In nucleotides, the CDR3 is TGTGCCAGCAGCCTTCGAGGGGGTCGGGGCTACACCTTC.

This chain joins TRBV7-6 and TRBJ2-3; 9 positions agree with TRBD2. This CDR3 is built from 17 residues. Per germline, CDR1 SGHVS and CDR2 FNYEAQ. The J segment lost 4 bases and the V segment lost 0 bases, leaving 8 bases of the junction unmatched. The CDR3 DNA reads TGTGCCAGCAGCTTAGCACCAGCGGGAGGTGGGGCAGATACGCAGTATTTT. Translation: CASSLAPAGGGADTQYF.

This clone was seen a single time. V usage is TRBV2 and J usage is TRBJ1-5, with 10 bases identical to TRBD1. Unmatched junction bases numbered 4, after V lost 6 bases and J lost 2 bases. CDR1 and CDR2 (germline): SNHLY, FYNNEI. The CDR3 extends over 15 amino acids. The CDR3 nucleotides read TGTGCCAGCAGCGGCGGGACAGGGGGCAATCAGCCCCAGCATTTT. Protein sequence: CASSGGTGGNQPQHF.

The chain recombines TRBV19 with TRBJ2-1; D unresolved. Germline V lookup: CDR1 LNHDA, CDR2 SQIVND (reference sequence). This CDR3 contains 13 residues. V was clipped by 6 bases and J by 0 bases, with 6 bases between them. CDR3 residues: CASSPSSYNEQFF. The CDR3 DNA is TGTGCCAGTAGCCCGTCCTCCTACAATGAGCAGTTCTTC.

The chain has TRBV28 and TRBJ1-2, with 7 bases fitting TRBD1. This CDR3 has 14 amino acids. The ends lost 4 bases at V and 8 bases at J; junction bases unmatched: 10. The germline V gene has CDR1 MDHEN and CDR2 SYDVKM. The chain's CDR3 is CASSSAGQAPGYTF. The CDR3 DNA follows: TGTGCCAGCAGTTCGGCCGGACAGGCCCCAGGCTACACCTTC.